A selection of T cell receptor beta chains follows, all from one sample in a study of blood T cell repertoires in COVID-19. TCRdb keeps only in-frame clones here, not all; method: immunoSEQ multiplex PCR. This table holds roughly 200,000 clones, approximately 80% found once. Sequenced material: peripheral blood. These receptors were collected from a man aged 55 to 70 with acute or convalescent COVID-19. Both conserved end residues are part of each CDR3. Fields, in order: J gene, D gene, clone size, V gene, CDR3 DNA, CDR3 protein. The D gene is left open where the match is weak. Size is stated for part of the rows, as once, few or many counts, or as a class when the clone is expanded.

TRBJ1-2,-,few,TRBV19,TGTGCCAGTAGCCAGAATTATGGCTACACCTTC,CASSQNYGYTF
TRBJ1-1,-,-,TRBV7-3,TGTGCCAGCAGCCCACTCGGGATCCCTGAAGCTTTCTTT,CASSPLGIPEAFF
TRBJ2-1,TRBD2,-,TRBV7-2,TGTGCCAGCAGCTTAGTAGCGGGAGTTAGGGATGAGCAGTTCTTC,CASSLVAGVRDEQFF
TRBJ2-1,TRBD2,-,TRBV5-1,TGCGCCAGCAGCTCGGTAGCGGGAGACCCGTACAATGAGCAGTTCTTC,CASSSVAGDPYNEQFF
TRBJ1-2,-,-,TRBV5-5,TGTGCCAGCAGCTTGCCCGGAGCTAACTATGGCTACACCTTC,CASSLPGANYGYTF
TRBJ1-1,-,once,TRBV7-8,TGTGCCAGCAGACAAGACAGGATACTAATGAACACTGAAGCTTTCTTT,CASRQDRILMNTEAFF
TRBJ2-7,-,-,TRBV7-8,TGTGCCAGCAGCTCCTCTATCAAGCAGTACTTC,CASSSSIKQYF
TRBJ1-4,-,-,TRBV19,TGTGCCAGTAAACCAGGGTCGATTGAAAAACTGTTTTTT,CASKPGSIEKLFF
TRBJ1-2,-,-,TRBV5-6,TGTGCCAGCAGCGTAGAACAGGTTGCAGACTATGGCTACACCTTC,CASSVEQVADYGYTF
TRBJ1-2,TRBD1,-,TRBV30,TGTGCCTGGAGCTCCGGACAGGGCTTGGACTATGGCTACACCTTC,CAWSSGQGLDYGYTF
TRBJ2-7,TRBD2,once,TRBV11-2,TGTGCCAGCAGCGAGGGACTAGCGGGGATTTACGAGCAGTACTTC,CASSEGLAGIYEQYF
TRBJ1-5,TRBD1,once,TRBV5-8,TGTGCCAGCAGCTTGCGAACTACGGTCAGGGGGCCTGGTCAGCCCCAGCATTTT,CASSLRTTVRGPGQPQHF
TRBJ2-1,-,-,TRBV2,TGTGCCAGCAATTTACGGGAGAGCTACAATGAGCAGTTCTTC,CASNLRESYNEQFF
TRBJ2-1,TRBD2,-,TRBV7-7,TGTGCTAAACAGCGGCCCGGGGAGGGGAATGAGCAGTTCTTC,CAKQRPGEGNEQFF
TRBJ1-2,TRBD1,-,TRBV5-1,TGCGCCAGCAGCTCGACAGGGGGTCAATATGGCTACACCTTC,CASSSTGGQYGYTF
TRBJ2-7,-,-,TRBV15,TGTGCCACCAGCAGCCCGGGACAATGGTCCTACGAGCAGTACTTC,CATSSPGQWSYEQYF
TRBJ2-1,TRBD2,-,TRBV20-1,TGCAGTGCTAGTGGGATAGCGGACGGGGGGGTCTTC,CSASGIADGGVF
TRBJ1-5,TRBD1,-,TRBV7-9,TGTGCCAGCAGCCTAGGGGACAGGGAACAGCCCCAGCATTTT,CASSLGDREQPQHF
TRBJ1-5,-,once,TRBV19,TGTGCCAGTAGTCCCCACACCCAGGGAAATCAGCCCCAGCATTTT,CASSPHTQGNQPQHF
TRBJ1-2,TRBD1,-,TRBV13,TGTGCCAGCAGCTCCCGGACAGGGGATGGCTACACCTTC,CASSSRTGDGYTF
TRBJ1-4,TRBD1,-,TRBV19,TGTGCCAGTAGTCCCCCGACAGGGGGGAATGAAAAACTGTTTTTT,CASSPPTGGNEKLFF
TRBJ2-3,-,few,TRBV6-5,TGTGCCAGCAGTTACTCTGATGGAGGGACAGATACGCAGTATTTT,CASSYSDGGTDTQYF